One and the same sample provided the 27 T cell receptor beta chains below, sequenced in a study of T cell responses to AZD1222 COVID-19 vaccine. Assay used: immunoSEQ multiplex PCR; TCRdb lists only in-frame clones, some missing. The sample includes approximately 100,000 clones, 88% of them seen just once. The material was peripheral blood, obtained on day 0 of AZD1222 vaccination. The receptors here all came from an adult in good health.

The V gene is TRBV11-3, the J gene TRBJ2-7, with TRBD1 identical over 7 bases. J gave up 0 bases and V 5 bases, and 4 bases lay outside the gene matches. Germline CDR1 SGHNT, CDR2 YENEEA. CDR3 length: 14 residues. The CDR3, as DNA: TGTGCCAGCAGCCAAGGGACAGACTCCTACGAGCAGTACGTC. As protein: CASSQGTDSYEQYV.

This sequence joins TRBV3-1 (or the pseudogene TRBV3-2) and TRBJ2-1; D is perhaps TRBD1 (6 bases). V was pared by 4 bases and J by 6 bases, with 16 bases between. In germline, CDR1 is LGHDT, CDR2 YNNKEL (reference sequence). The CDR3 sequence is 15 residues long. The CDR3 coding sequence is TGTGCCAGCAGCCCCCAGGGGCGCTTGGGCAATGAGCAGTTCTTC. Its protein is CASSPQGRLGNEQFF.

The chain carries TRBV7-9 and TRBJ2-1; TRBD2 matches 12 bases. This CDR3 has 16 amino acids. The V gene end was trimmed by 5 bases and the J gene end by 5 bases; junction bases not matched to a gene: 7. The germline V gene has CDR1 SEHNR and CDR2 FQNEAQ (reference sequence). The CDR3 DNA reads TGTGCCAGCAGCCCCGTGAGACTAGCGGGGGACAATGAGCAGTTCTTC. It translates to CASSPVRLAGDNEQFF.

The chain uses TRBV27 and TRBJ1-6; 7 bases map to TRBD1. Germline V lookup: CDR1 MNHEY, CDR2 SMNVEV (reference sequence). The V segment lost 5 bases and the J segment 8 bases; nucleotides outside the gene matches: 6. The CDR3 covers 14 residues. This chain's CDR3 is CASSALTGDSPLHF. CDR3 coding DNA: TGTGCCAGCAGTGCTTTAACAGGGGATTCACCCCTCCACTTT.

The CDR3 nucleotides are TGTGCCACCAGCACGGGGCACAATCAGCCCCAGCATTTT. Protein sequence: CATSTGHNQPQHF. The rearrangement joins TRBV15 to TRBJ1-5; a possible D gene is TRBD1 (5 bases). This CDR3 is 13 amino acids long. Trimming cost V 4 bases and J 3 bases, with 7 bases left between them. CDR1 is LNHNV, CDR2 YYDKDF, per germline (reference sequence).

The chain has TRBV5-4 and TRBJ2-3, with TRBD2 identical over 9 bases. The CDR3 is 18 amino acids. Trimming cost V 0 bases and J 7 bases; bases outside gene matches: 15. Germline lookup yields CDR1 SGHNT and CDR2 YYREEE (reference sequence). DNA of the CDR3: TGTGCCAGCAGCTTGGCGGGTGGCGGGGGGGACTCTCTTTATACGCAGTATTTT. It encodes CASSLAGGGGDSLYTQYF.

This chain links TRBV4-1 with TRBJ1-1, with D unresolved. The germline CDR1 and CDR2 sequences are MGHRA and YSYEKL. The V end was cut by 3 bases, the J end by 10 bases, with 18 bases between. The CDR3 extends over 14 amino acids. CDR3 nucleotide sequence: TGCGCCAGCAGCCATTCCGGGCCCGCCTTCGCAGCTTTCTTT. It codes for CASSHSGPAFAAFF.

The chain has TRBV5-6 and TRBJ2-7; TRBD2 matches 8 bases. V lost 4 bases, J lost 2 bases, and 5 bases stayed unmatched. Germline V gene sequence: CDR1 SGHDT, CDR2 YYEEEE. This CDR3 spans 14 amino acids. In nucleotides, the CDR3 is TGTGCCAGCAGCCCGGGGGGGAGAACCTACGAGCAGTACGTC. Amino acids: CASSPGGRTYEQYV.

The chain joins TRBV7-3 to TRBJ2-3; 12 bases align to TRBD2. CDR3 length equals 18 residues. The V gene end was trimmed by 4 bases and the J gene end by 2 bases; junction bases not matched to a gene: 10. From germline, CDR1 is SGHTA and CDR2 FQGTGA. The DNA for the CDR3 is TGTGCCAGCAGCTCGAGCCGACTAGCGGGGGCCCCCACAGATACGCAGTATTTT. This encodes CASSSSRLAGAPTDTQYF.

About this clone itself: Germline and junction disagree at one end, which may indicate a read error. CDR3 in DNA: TGTGCCAGCAGTGACTCGGGCCGGGAGACCCAGTACTTC. Translating gives CASSDSGRETQYF. The gene calls are TRBV6-5 and TRBJ2-5; D ambiguous. The V gene's germline CDR1 is MNHEY and CDR2 SVGAGI. This CDR3 contains 13 residues.

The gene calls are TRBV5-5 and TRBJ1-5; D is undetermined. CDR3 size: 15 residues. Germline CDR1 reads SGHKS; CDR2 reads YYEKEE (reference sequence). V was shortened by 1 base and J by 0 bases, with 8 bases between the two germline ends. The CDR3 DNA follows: TGTGCCAGCAGCTTGTGGGAGGTTAGCAATCAGCCCCAGCATTTT. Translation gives CASSLWEVSNQPQHF.

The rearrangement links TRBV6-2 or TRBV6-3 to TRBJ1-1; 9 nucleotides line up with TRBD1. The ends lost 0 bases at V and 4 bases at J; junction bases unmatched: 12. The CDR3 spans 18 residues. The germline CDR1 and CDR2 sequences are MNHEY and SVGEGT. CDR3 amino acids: CASSYSPGQGTRSTEAFF. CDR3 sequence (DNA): TGTGCCAGCAGTTACTCCCCCGGACAGGGGACGAGGAGCACTGAAGCTTTCTTT.

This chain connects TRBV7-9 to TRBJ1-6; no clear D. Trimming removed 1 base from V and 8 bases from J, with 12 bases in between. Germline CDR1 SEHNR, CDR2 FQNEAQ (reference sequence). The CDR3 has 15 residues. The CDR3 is CASSLGAGSHSPLHF. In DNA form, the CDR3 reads TGTGCCAGCAGCTTAGGGGCGGGGAGCCATTCACCCCTCCACTTT.

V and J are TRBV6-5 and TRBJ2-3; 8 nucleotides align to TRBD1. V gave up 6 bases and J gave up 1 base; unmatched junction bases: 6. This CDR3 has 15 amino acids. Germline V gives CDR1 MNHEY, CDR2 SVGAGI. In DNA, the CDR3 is TGTGCCAGCAGCAGGACAGGGTCCGGCACAGATACGCAGTATTTT. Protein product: CASSRTGSGTDTQYF.

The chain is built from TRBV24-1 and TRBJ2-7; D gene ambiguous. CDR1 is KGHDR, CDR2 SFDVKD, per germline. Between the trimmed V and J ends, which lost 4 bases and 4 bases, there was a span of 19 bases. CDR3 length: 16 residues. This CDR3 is CATSDPDGPILYEQYV. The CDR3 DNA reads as TGTGCCACCAGTGACCCGGACGGCCCCATTTTATACGAGCAGTACGTC.

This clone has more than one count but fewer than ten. CDR3 coding DNA: TGTGCCTGGAGTGTACGGCCAGCAACTGAGCAGTACGTC. The encoded protein is CAWSVRPATEQYV. The chain links TRBV30 to TRBJ2-7; D ambiguous. With 0 bases removed from V and 7 bases from J, the gap between germline ends came to 13 bases. Germline lookup yields CDR1 GTSNPN and CDR2 SVGIG (reference sequence). The CDR3 covers 13 residues.

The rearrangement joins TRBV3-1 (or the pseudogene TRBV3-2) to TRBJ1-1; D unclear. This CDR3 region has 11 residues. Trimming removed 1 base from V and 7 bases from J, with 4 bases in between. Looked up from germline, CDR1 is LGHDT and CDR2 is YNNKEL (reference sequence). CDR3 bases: TGTGCCAGCAGCCAAGGGATTGAAGCTTTCTTT. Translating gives CASSQGIEAFF.

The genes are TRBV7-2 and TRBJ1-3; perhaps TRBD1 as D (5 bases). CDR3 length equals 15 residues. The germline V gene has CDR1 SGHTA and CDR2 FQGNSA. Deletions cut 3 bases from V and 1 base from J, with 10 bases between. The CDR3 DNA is TGTGCCAGCAGCTTTCAGGGTGGGTCTGGAAACACCATATATTTT. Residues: CASSFQGGSGNTIYF.

The CDR3 region has the DNA TGTGCCAGCAGCATTGGACTGATGGAAGAGACCCAGTACTTC. It is translated as CASSIGLMEETQYF. The rearrangement joins TRBV3-1 (or the pseudogene TRBV3-2) to TRBJ2-5; D is perhaps TRBD2 (5 bases). Germline CDR1 is LGHDT and CDR2 is YNNKEL (reference sequence). V lost 5 bases to trimming and J lost 3 bases, with 13 bases between them. CDR3 size: 14 residues.

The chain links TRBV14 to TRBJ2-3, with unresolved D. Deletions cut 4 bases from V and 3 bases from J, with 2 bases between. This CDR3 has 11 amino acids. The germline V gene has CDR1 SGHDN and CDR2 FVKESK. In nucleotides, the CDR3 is TGTGCCAGCAGCCTTACAGATACGCAGTATTTT. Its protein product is CASSLTDTQYF. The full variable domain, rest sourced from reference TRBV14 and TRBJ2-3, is EAGVTQFPSHSVIEKGQTVTLRCDPISGHDNLYWYRRVMGKEIKFLLHFVKESKQDESGMPNNRFLAERTGGTYSTLKVQPAELEDSGVYFCASSLTDTQYFGPGTRLTVL.

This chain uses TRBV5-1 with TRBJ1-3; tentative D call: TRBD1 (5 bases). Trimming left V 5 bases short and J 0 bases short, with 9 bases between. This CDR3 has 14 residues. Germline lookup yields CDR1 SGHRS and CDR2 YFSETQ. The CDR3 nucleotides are TGCGCCAGCAGGCGGGACGGCTCTGGAAACACCATATATTTT. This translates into CASRRDGSGNTIYF.

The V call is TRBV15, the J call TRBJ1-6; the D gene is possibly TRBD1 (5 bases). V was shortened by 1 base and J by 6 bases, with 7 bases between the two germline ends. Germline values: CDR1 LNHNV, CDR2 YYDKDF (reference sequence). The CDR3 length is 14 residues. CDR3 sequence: CATSRVGGNSPLHF. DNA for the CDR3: TGTGCCACCAGCAGAGTCGGGGGTAATTCACCCCTCCACTTT.

As DNA, the CDR3 is TGTGCCAGCAGCTCCAAAGAGTCTAGCGGTAATGAGCAGTTCTTC. Residues: CASSSKESSGNEQFF. The chain joins TRBV7-3 to TRBJ2-1, with 7 bases identical to TRBD2. CDR1 is SGHTA and CDR2 is FQGTGA in the germline V gene. V shed 4 bases and J 7 bases; nucleotides not matched to a gene: 10. The CDR3 totals 15 residues.

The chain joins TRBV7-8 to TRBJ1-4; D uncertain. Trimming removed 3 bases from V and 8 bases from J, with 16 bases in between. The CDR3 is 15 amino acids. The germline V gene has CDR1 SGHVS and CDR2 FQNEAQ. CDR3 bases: TGTGCCAGCAGCTTCCTTCGGGCTTCTCGGGAAAAACTGTTTTTT. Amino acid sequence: CASSFLRASREKLFF.

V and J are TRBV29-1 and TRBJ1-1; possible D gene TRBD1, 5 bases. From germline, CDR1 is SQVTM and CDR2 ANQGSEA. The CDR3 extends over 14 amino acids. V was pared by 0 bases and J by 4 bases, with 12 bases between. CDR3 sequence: CSVEEQGSATEAFF. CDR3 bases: TGCAGCGTTGAAGAGCAGGGATCAGCCACTGAAGCTTTCTTT.

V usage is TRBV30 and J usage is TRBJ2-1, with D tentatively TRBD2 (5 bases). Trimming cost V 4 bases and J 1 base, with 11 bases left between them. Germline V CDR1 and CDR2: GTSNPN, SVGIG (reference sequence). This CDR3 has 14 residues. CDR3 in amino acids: CAWTEAVSYNEQFF. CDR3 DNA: TGTGCCTGGACAGAAGCGGTTTCCTACAATGAGCAGTTCTTC.

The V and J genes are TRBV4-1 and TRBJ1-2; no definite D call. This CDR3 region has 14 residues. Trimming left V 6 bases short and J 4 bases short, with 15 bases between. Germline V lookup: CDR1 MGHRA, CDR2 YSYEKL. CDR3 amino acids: CASSPLGGSYGYTF. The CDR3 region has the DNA TGCGCCAGCAGTCCACTTGGAGGGAGCTATGGCTACACCTTC.